Listed below are T cell receptor beta chains from one sample, sequenced in a study of blood T cell repertoires in COVID-19. The assay was immunoSEQ multiplex PCR, and TCRdb's table has in-frame clones only and misses some. The data hold around 450,000 clones, with 80% to 95% observed a single time. Sequenced material: PBMCs or T cells enriched from blood (not recorded which). Receptors were obtained from a man younger than 35 who had recovered from COVID-19. Each CDR3 is given with its conserved first and last residue. A D gene is named only where the DNA matches it firmly.

>TRBJ1-5|TRBV2|TRBD1
TGTGCCAGCATTGAGGACAGGCCCGGCAATCAGCCCCAGCATTTT
CASIEDRPGNQPQHF
>TRBJ2-1|TRBV19|-
TGTGCCAGTAGTATGGCGGAGGGCCGTGAGCAGTTCTTC
CASSMAEGREQFF
>TRBJ1-1|TRBV4-1|-
TGCGCCAGCAGCCCCCCTCTGGGAGGGTACACTGAAGCTTTCTTT
CASSPPLGGYTEAFF
>TRBJ1-1|TRBV5-1|-
TGCGCCAGCAGCGGTGGGAGTTACCGGGACACACAAATACACACTGAAGCTTTCTTT
CASSGGSYRDTQIHTEAFF
>TRBJ2-5|TRBV19|-
TGTGCCAGTAGTATACCAGAGGGAGAGACCCAGTACTTC
CASSIPEGETQYF
>TRBJ1-5|TRBV30|-
TGTGCCTGCTCCGAGGACAGTAATCAGCCCCAGCATTTT
CACSEDSNQPQHF
>TRBJ2-5|TRBV6-5|TRBD2
TGTGCCAGCAGTTACGCGCCGGCGGGAGGGGAGACCCAGTACTTC
CASSYAPAGGETQYF
>TRBJ2-3|TRBV23-1|TRBD2
TGCGCCAGCAGTCAATCGGGGAGGGGCGGGACAGATACGCAGTATTTT
CASSQSGRGGTDTQYF
>TRBJ1-1|TRBV21-1|-
TGTGCCAGCAGCAAAGGGGGGACAGGTCCGTTTGGAGCTTTCTTT
CASSKGGTGPFGAFF
>TRBJ1-2|TRBV19|-
TGTGCCAGTAGCGACCGGGCCTCGGGGGGCTACACCTTC
CASSDRASGGYTF
>TRBJ2-2|TRBV30|-
TGTGCCTGGAGTGGTCAAACCGGGGAGCTGTTTTTT
CAWSGQTGELFF
>TRBJ2-5|TRBV2|TRBD1
TGTGCCAGCAGTGAAACAAGAAGACAGGGCAAGACCCAGTACTTC
CASSETRRQGKTQYF
>TRBJ1-4|TRBV23-1|-
TGCGCCAGCAGTCCAGGGCGGATTAATGAAAAACTGTTTTTT
CASSPGRINEKLFF
>TRBJ2-7|TRBV5-1|TRBD1
TGCGCCAGCAGCCCGGGACAGGGGTCTGGAGAGCAGTACTTC
CASSPGQGSGEQYF
>TRBJ2-5|TRBV5-4|TRBD2
TGTGCCAGCAGCCTCGGGGGGGAACAAGAGACCCAGTACTTC
CASSLGGEQETQYF
>TRBJ2-4|TRBV3-1/TRBV3-2|-
TGTGCCAGCAGCTTTGGCGGGATGGCTCAGGACATTCAGTACTTC
CASSFGGMAQDIQYF